One and the same sample provided the 24 T cell receptor beta chains below, sequenced in a study of technical replicates of blood from a few donors. Libraries were prepared by immunoSEQ multiplex PCR; TCRdb keeps only in-frame clonotypes and omits some of them. The table lists about 79,000 clones, 91% of them singletons, with about 0.35% in the top ten. Specimen: T cells isolated from PBMCs. These receptors all come from a human donor in good health. Some clones in this sample may be carry-over from other donors' samples.

This rearrangement joins TRBV11-2 to TRBJ2-5, with D possibly being TRBD2 (5 bases). V was pared by 8 bases and J by 3 bases, with 10 bases between. This CDR3 comprises 12 residues. Germline V CDR1 and CDR2: SGHAT, FQNNGV. The CDR3, as DNA: TGTGCCAGCCGGACTGTTGAAGAGACCCAGTACTTC. Translated: CASRTVEETQYF.

The V gene is TRBV6-5, the J gene TRBJ1-2; TRBD1 matches at 7 bases. The germline V gene encodes CDR1 MNHEY and CDR2 SVGAGI. V trimming: 2 bases; J trimming: 4 bases; junction bases outside the gene matches: 7. This CDR3 is built from 15 residues. This CDR3 is CASSYGKGALYGYTF. As DNA, the CDR3 is TGTGCCAGCAGTTACGGGAAGGGGGCCCTCTATGGCTACACCTTC.

This chain uses TRBV11-2 with TRBJ2-1; maybe TRBD1 (6 bases). V lost 2 bases and J lost 9, with 11 bases in between. CDR1 and CDR2 (germline): SGHAT, FQNNGV. The CDR3 totals 13 residues. The CDR3 nucleotides are TGTGCCAGCAGCTTATCCGGGACAATTGAGCAGTTCTTC. Its protein is CASSLSGTIEQFF. Together with reference TRBV11-2 and TRBJ2-1, the CDR3 gives the full variable domain: EAGVAQSPRYKIIEKRQSVAFWCNPISGHATLYWYQQILGQGPKLLIQFQNNGVVDDSQLPKDRFSAERLKGVDSTLKIQPAKLEDSAVYLCASSLSGTIEQFFGPGTRLTVL.

The V gene is TRBV11-1, the J gene TRBJ2-1; 14 bases fit TRBD2. V shed 6 bases, J shed 10 bases, and the junction held 8 bases outside the gene matches. CDR1 and CDR2 (germline): SGHAT, FQDESV (reference sequence). The CDR3 loop spans 15 amino acids. CDR3 coding DNA: TGTGCCAGCAGACCGGGACTAGCGGGAGCTGGGGAGCAGTTCTTC. Its translation is CASRPGLAGAGEQFF.

This rearrangement joins TRBV10-3 to TRBJ1-4, with TRBD1 as a possible D gene (5 bases). Between the trimmed V and J ends, which lost 6 bases and 7 bases, there was a span of 12 bases. CDR3 size: 13 residues. CDR1 ENHRY and CDR2 SYGVKD come from the germline V gene. The CDR3 coding sequence is TGTGCCATCAGGGGGGGAGAAAGTGAAAAACTGTTTTTT. It specifies CAIRGGESEKLFF.

The genes are TRBV9 and TRBJ2-7; the D is unclear. Germline V gene data show CDR1 as SGDLS and CDR2 as YYNGEE. This CDR3 has 15 residues. V lost 0 bases and J 2 bases, leaving 12 bases between the germline ends. The CDR3 coding sequence is TGTGCCAGCAGCGTAGGAGTTGCGGTAACCTACGAGCAGTACTTC. This codes for CASSVGVAVTYEQYF.

The V gene is TRBV13, the J gene TRBJ1-4; D unresolved. Germline assignment: CDR1 PRHDT and CDR2 FYEKMQ (reference sequence). Trimming cost V 5 bases and J 4 bases, with 11 bases left between them. The CDR3 runs to 14 residues. The CDR3, as DNA: TGTGCCAGCAGCCGCCGGTCGAATAATGAAAAACTGTTTTTT. Its protein product is CASSRRSNNEKLFF.

The rearrangement links TRBV19 to TRBJ2-7; 11 bases line up with TRBD2. From germline, CDR1 is LNHDA and CDR2 SQIVND (reference sequence). After removal of 3 bases from V and 0 bases from J, the junction contained 10 bases not matched to a gene. CDR3 length: 18 amino acids. The DNA of the CDR3 is TGTGCCAGTAGTATTGTGGGGACTAGCGGAGGAGGCTCCTACGAGCAGTACTTC. Amino acids: CASSIVGTSGGGSYEQYF.

CDR3 protein: CASSSRTGGEGYTF. The CDR3, as DNA: TGTGCCAGCAGCTCCCGGACAGGGGGAGAGGGCTACACCTTC. V and J are TRBV7-3 and TRBJ1-2; 10 bases line up with TRBD1. Germline V gives CDR1 SGHTA, CDR2 FQGTGA. The CDR3 consists of 14 residues. The junction had 7 bases not matched to a gene; V was cut back by 4 bases and J by 8 bases. Variable domain in full (rest from reference TRBV7-3 and TRBJ1-2): GAGVSQTPSNKVTEKGKYVELRCDPISGHTALYWYRQSLGQGPEFLIYFQGTGAADDSGLPNDRFFAVRPEGSVSTLKIQRTERGDSAVYLCASSSRTGGEGYTFGSGTRLTVV.

The rearrangement joins TRBV7-9 to TRBJ1-5, with D uncertain. The length of the CDR3 is 14 residues. Germline CDR1 reads SEHNR; CDR2 reads FQNEAQ (reference sequence). Between the trimmed V and J ends, which lost 3 bases and 3 bases, there was a span of 9 bases. Here the CDR3 reads CASSFEGSNQPQHF. For the CDR3, the DNA is TGTGCCAGCAGCTTTGAGGGTTCCAATCAGCCCCAGCATTTT.

The count of this clone is one. The rearrangement uses TRBV28 and TRBJ2-7, with 7 bases lining up with TRBD2. The CDR3 sequence is 16 residues long. Germline CDR1 and CDR2: MDHEN and SYDVKM. Germline trimming cut 3 bases from V and 4 bases from J; bases unmatched to any gene: 12. CDR3 in amino acids: CASSFHLAELTYEQYF. Here the CDR3 DNA reads TGTGCCAGCAGTTTTCACCTAGCGGAACTTACGTACGAGCAGTACTTC.

The DNA for the CDR3 is TGTGCCAGCAGTCCGGGACTAGCCAATGAGCAGTTCTTC. Translating it yields CASSPGLANEQFF. This chain joins TRBV25-1 and TRBJ2-1; 9 bases agree with TRBD2. There are 13 residues in the CDR3. CDR1 is MGHDK and CDR2 is SYGVNS in the germline V gene. V lost 5 bases to trimming and J lost 6 bases; unmatched junction nucleotides: 2.

The V call is TRBV7-3, the J call TRBJ2-1; 7 bases are shared with TRBD2. CDR3 length: 14 residues. Germline V gives CDR1 SGHTA, CDR2 FQGTGA. The ends lost 2 bases at V and 4 bases at J; junction bases unmatched: 2. CDR3 sequence: CASSLGTTYNEQFF. CDR3 nucleotide sequence: TGTGCCAGCAGCTTAGGGACTACTTACAATGAGCAGTTCTTC. The full variable domain, rest sourced from reference TRBV7-3 and TRBJ2-1, is GAGVSQTPSNKVTEKGKYVELRCDPISGHTALYWYRQSLGQGPEFLIYFQGTGAADDSGLPNDRFFAVRPEGSVSTLKIQRTERGDSAVYLCASSLGTTYNEQFFGPGTRLTVL.

The chain combines TRBV28 with TRBJ1-4, with 9 bases lining up with TRBD1. The CDR3 is made up of 14 amino acids. Germline loops: CDR1 MDHEN, CDR2 SYDVKM. The V segment lost 5 bases and the J segment 8 bases; nucleotides outside the gene matches: 6. CDR3 residues: CASSPRQGEEKLFF. The CDR3 nucleotides are TGTGCCAGCAGTCCACGACAGGGGGAAGAAAAACTGTTTTTT.

This clone was found a few times. The gene calls are TRBV4-2 and TRBJ2-7, with D possibly TRBD2 on 7 matching bases. Germline CDR1 LGHNA, CDR2 YNFKEQ. The CDR3 consists of 16 residues. The V end was cut by 4 bases, the J end by 0 bases, with 16 bases between. CDR3 nucleotides: TGTGCCAGCAGCCCAGGGGCTAGCGGTGACTCCTACGAGCAGTACTTC. The encoded protein is CASSPGASGDSYEQYF.

There are a few counts of this clone. V usage is TRBV5-8 and J usage is TRBJ1-3; the D gene is possibly TRBD1 (6 bases). Looked up from germline, CDR1 is SGHTS and CDR2 is YDEGEE. Trimming stripped 5 bases from V and 0 bases from J, with 12 bases between. The CDR3 covers 15 residues. The CDR3 DNA reads as TGTGCCAGCAGTATAGGACAGTCCTCTGGAAACACCATATATTTT. Its protein is CASSIGQSSGNTIYF.

This clone was picked up one time. The chain carries TRBV18 and TRBJ2-3; 11 bases agree with TRBD2. The CDR3 is 17 residues long. J was trimmed by 3 bases and V by 3 bases; bases with no gene match: 8. Per the germline V gene, CDR1 is KGHSH and CDR2 is LQKENI. The CDR3 nucleotides read TGTGCCAGCTCACCGGTAGCGGGAGGGCCGAGTACAGATACGCAGTATTTT. Translating gives CASSPVAGGPSTDTQYF.

This clone appeared a few times. This sequence joins TRBV28 and TRBJ1-1; D gene unclear. Germline V gene data show CDR1 as MDHEN and CDR2 as SYDVKM. The CDR3 length is 12 residues. Trimming took 2 bases from V and 1 from J, leaving 2 bases between them. This chain's CDR3 is CASSLQNTEAFF. CDR3 coding DNA: TGTGCCAGCAGTTTACAGAACACTGAAGCTTTCTTT.

The rearrangement uses TRBV2 and TRBJ1-1; 7 nucleotides agree with TRBD1. This CDR3 is 15 amino acids long. With V trimmed by 7 bases and J by 3 bases, 11 bases remained unmatched. Looked up from germline, CDR1 is SNHLY and CDR2 is FYNNEI. The CDR3, as DNA: TGTGCCAGCATGGGAGACAGGGAGCTGGACACTGAAGCTTTCTTT. Translating it yields CASMGDRELDTEAFF.

The chain joins TRBV9 to TRBJ2-5; D perhaps matches TRBD1 (6 bases). This CDR3 is built from 16 residues. The ends were cut back, 0 bases at V and 9 bases at J, with 21 bases in the middle. The V gene's germline CDR1 is SGDLS and CDR2 YYNGEE. The CDR3 loop reads CASSVGVNRAEGAQYF. CDR3 nucleotides: TGTGCCAGCAGCGTAGGCGTGAACAGGGCCGAGGGGGCCCAGTACTTC.

V gene TRBV10-3 combines with J gene TRBJ1-5, with 9 bases fitting TRBD1. V lost 8 bases, J lost 7 bases, and 6 bases stayed unmatched. CDR3 length: 13 residues. Germline V gene lookup returns CDR1 ENHRY and CDR2 SYGVKD. The CDR3 region has the DNA TGTGCCATCGGGACAGGGTTATGGCAGCCCCAGCATTTT. Protein: CAIGTGLWQPQHF.

This clone was found a few times. The chain couples TRBV14 to TRBJ1-1, with unresolved D. Trimming left V 4 bases short and J 1 base short, with 7 bases between. The CDR3 covers 13 residues. Looked up from germline, CDR1 is SGHDN and CDR2 is FVKESK. CDR3 nucleotides: TGTGCCAGCAGCCTGACAACGAACACTGAAGCTTTCTTT. The encoded protein is CASSLTTNTEAFF.

V usage is TRBV9 and J usage is TRBJ2-1, with 7 nucleotides matching TRBD2. Germline CDR1 and CDR2: SGDLS and YYNGEE. The V gene end was trimmed by 1 base and the J gene end by 7 bases; junction bases not matched to a gene: 14. CDR3 length: 17 amino acids. CDR3 in DNA: TGTGCCAGCAGCGTAACACCGAATACCGGGACTAATAATGAGCAGTTCTTC. It specifies CASSVTPNTGTNNEQFF.

The chain carries TRBV7-9 and TRBJ2-7, with D maybe TRBD1 (5 bases). Germline-derived CDR1 and CDR2 are SEHNR and FQNEAQ (reference sequence). This CDR3 region has 15 residues. Trimming pared 1 base from V and 3 bases from J, leaving 13 bases between. CDR3 amino acids: CASSLGQGQIYEQYF. As DNA, the CDR3 is TGTGCCAGCAGCTTAGGCCAGGGCCAAATCTACGAGCAGTACTTC.